What follows are 22 T cell receptor beta chains derived from one specimen sequenced in a study of cytomegalovirus exposure and HLA in healthy donors. Primers: 60 Vbeta forward and 13 Jbeta reverse. Generated by immunoSEQ multiplex PCR, the TCRdb table keeps only in-frame clones and is missing some. The sample lists about 240,000 clones, around 84% occurring once. Sample: PBMCs. These receptors were collected from a girl aged 2 to 10 in good health and CMV-seronegative.

The V and J genes are TRBV2 and TRBJ1-4; the D is unclear. Germline V lookup: CDR1 SNHLY, CDR2 FYNNEI. The CDR3 spans 14 residues. Trimming took off 7 bases at V and 5 bases at J, with 14 bases between the two ends. This chain's CDR3 is CASKIGRENEKLFF. DNA for the CDR3: TGTGCCAGCAAAATAGGGCGGGAAAATGAAAAACTGTTTTTT.

The chain has TRBV6-1 and TRBJ2-3; 7 bases are shared with TRBD2. The V gene end was trimmed by 2 bases and the J gene end by 2 bases; junction bases not matched to a gene: 4. Germline V lookup: CDR1 MNHNS, CDR2 SASEGT. CDR3 size: 15 residues. The CDR3 is CASSERGGFTDTQYF. In DNA, the CDR3 is TGTGCCAGCAGTGAACGGGGAGGGTTCACAGATACGCAGTATTTT.

There are a few counts of this clone. Here the CDR3 DNA reads TGTGCCAGCAGCTCGGGCGGGCCGGTCCGAGAGACCCAGTACTTC. Protein: CASSSGGPVRETQYF. The chain employs TRBV7-9 and TRBJ2-5; D is perhaps TRBD2 (5 bases). The CDR3 extends over 15 amino acids. The germline gives CDR1 SEHNR, CDR2 FQNEAQ (reference sequence). The ends were cut back, 4 bases at V and 4 bases at J, with 16 bases in the middle. Using reference TRBV7-9 and TRBJ2-5 for the parts outside the CDR3, the full variable domain is DTGVSQNPRHKITKRGQNVTFRCDPISEHNRLYWYRQTLGQGPEFLTYFQNEAQLEKSRLLSDRFSAERPKGSFSTLEIQRTEQGDSAMYLCASSSGGPVRETQYFGPGTRLLVL.

This rearrangement joins TRBV7-9 to TRBJ1-5; D remains unclear. The V end was cut by 3 bases, the J end by 3 bases, with 9 bases between. The germline CDR1 and CDR2 sequences are SEHNR and FQNEAQ (reference sequence). CDR3 length: 14 residues. In DNA, the CDR3 is TGTGCCAGCAGCTTCCCAGGATTCAATCAGCCCCAGCATTTT. It specifies CASSFPGFNQPQHF.

V gene TRBV19 combines with J gene TRBJ1-6; TRBD1 matches 12 bases. CDR1 and CDR2 (germline): LNHDA, SQIVND (reference sequence). The ends lost 4 bases at V and 7 bases at J; junction bases unmatched: 8. CDR3 size: 17 residues. CDR3 protein: CASSTPGQGATNSPLHF. The CDR3 nucleotides read TGTGCCAGTAGTACCCCGGGACAGGGGGCAACGAATTCACCCCTCCACTTT.

The J gene is TRBJ1-1, the V gene TRBV4-1, with D perhaps matching TRBD1 (5 bases). CDR1 is MGHRA, CDR2 YSYEKL, per germline. V was cut by 3 bases and J by 3 bases, with 8 bases left in between. There are 13 residues in the CDR3. CDR3 sequence (DNA): TGCGCCAGCAGCCAGACAGTTGACACTGAAGCTTTCTTT. It encodes CASSQTVDTEAFF.

This chain uses TRBV25-1 with TRBJ1-4; tentatively, D is TRBD1 (6 bases). This CDR3 has 17 residues. V lost 3 bases and J lost 5, with 19 bases in between. Germline V lookup: CDR1 MGHDK, CDR2 SYGVNS. The CDR3 region has the DNA TGTGCCAGCAGTGAGCCCGCCGGGACACTGAGAAATGAAAAACTGTTTTTT. Translation: CASSEPAGTLRNEKLFF.

This chain uses TRBV25-1 with TRBJ2-5; the D gene is possibly TRBD1 (5 bases). Germline assignment: CDR1 MGHDK and CDR2 SYGVNS. The CDR3 has 15 residues. Trimming removed 3 bases at V and 4 bases at J, with 15 bases between. The DNA for the CDR3 is TGTGCCAGCAGTGATAATACAGGAGTCCGAGAGACCCAGTACTTC. As protein: CASSDNTGVRETQYF.

The gene calls are TRBV11-2 and TRBJ2-5; 9 nucleotides line up with TRBD1. The CDR3 runs to 13 residues. The V and J ends lost 3 bases and 5 bases, in that order; junction bases with no gene match: 1. Germline assignment: CDR1 SGHAT and CDR2 FQNNGV. Written as DNA, the CDR3 is TGTGCCAGCAGCTTGGGGACAGGGGAGACCCAGTACTTC. Protein product: CASSLGTGETQYF.

The V and J genes are TRBV30 and TRBJ2-3; D is ambiguous. Germline CDR1 GTSNPN, CDR2 SVGIG (reference sequence). The CDR3 loop spans 13 amino acids. V was shortened by 0 bases and J by 1 base, with 5 bases between the two germline ends. The CDR3: CAWSVPGTDTQYF. The DNA for the CDR3 is TGTGCCTGGAGTGTACCAGGCACAGATACGCAGTATTTT.

The chain uses TRBV5-1 and TRBJ2-1, with 15 bases lining up with TRBD2. The CDR3 is made up of 17 amino acids. V shed 5 bases, J shed 8 bases, and the junction held 11 bases outside the gene matches. Germline V CDR1 and CDR2: SGHRS, YFSETQ. The CDR3, as DNA: TGCGCCAGCAGTGTGGGACTAGCGGGAGGCAAGGGGGATGAGCAGTTCTTC. This sequence encodes CASSVGLAGGKGDEQFF. Full variable domain (remainder filled in from reference TRBV5-1 and TRBJ2-1): KAGVTQTPRYLIKTRGQQVTLSCSPISGHRSVSWYQQTPGQGLQFLFEYFSETQRNKGNFPGRFSGRQFSNSRSEMNVSTLELGDSALYLCASSVGLAGGKGDEQFFGPGTRLTVL.

This clone occurred once. The rearrangement joins TRBV19 to TRBJ2-1; TRBD2 matches 9 bases. The CDR3 extends over 16 amino acids. Trimming removed 3 bases from V and 7 bases from J; junction bases left unmatched: 10. Germline-derived CDR1 and CDR2 are LNHDA and SQIVND (reference sequence). The CDR3 region has the DNA TGTGCCAGTAGTATCGCACGACTAGCGGTCATGAATGAGCAGTTCTTC. Residues: CASSIARLAVMNEQFF.

This clone was recorded a few times. The rearrangement joins TRBV15 to TRBJ2-3, with 11 bases identical to TRBD2. Germline CDR1 LNHNV, CDR2 YYDKDF (reference sequence). The trim removed 8 bases at V and 2 bases at J, leaving 6 bases unmatched. This CDR3 spans 15 amino acids. The CDR3 nucleotides are TGTGCCACCGCTAGCGGGGGGCCCTCCACAGATACGCAGTATTTT. It codes for CATASGGPSTDTQYF.

The CDR3 bases are TGTGCCAGCAGGCGTCCAGGGGCTGGGGCCAACGTCCTGACTTTC. Translated: CASRRPGAGANVLTF. This chain uses TRBV6-6 with TRBJ2-6; a weak D match, TRBD1 (6 bases). The CDR3 totals 15 residues. Germline V gives CDR1 MNHNY, CDR2 SVGAGI (reference sequence). V lost 6 bases, J lost 2 bases, and 11 bases lay in between.

This clone has only a few counts. CDR3 sequence (DNA): TGTGCCAGCAGCTTAGGGGGTAGCGGCGCTAGCTCCTACGAGCAGTACTTC. Amino acids: CASSLGGSGASSYEQYF. The chain joins TRBV7-8 to TRBJ2-7, with D tentatively TRBD2 (6 bases). The CDR3 consists of 17 residues. CDR1 SGHVS and CDR2 FQNEAQ come from the germline V gene. The V and J ends lost 1 base and 0 bases respectively, with 16 bases between them.

The V call is TRBV19, the J call TRBJ1-5; a possible D gene is TRBD1 (5 bases). The CDR3 spans 14 residues. CDR1 is LNHDA, CDR2 SQIVND, per germline (reference sequence). The ends were cut back, 5 bases at V and 3 bases at J, with 11 bases in the middle. CDR3 DNA: TGTGCCAGTAGTCCCGGACAATTCAATCAGCCCCAGCATTTT. Translation gives CASSPGQFNQPQHF.

V and J are TRBV6-6 and TRBJ1-5; D unclear. V was clipped by 0 bases and J by 4 bases, with 7 bases between them. The CDR3 extends over 14 amino acids. Germline V gene data show CDR1 as MNHNY and CDR2 as SVGAGI (reference sequence). In DNA, the CDR3 is TGTGCCAGCAGTTACTCGGGAGGGAATCAGCCCCAGCATTTT. Encoded protein: CASSYSGGNQPQHF.

The rearrangement links TRBV7-3 to TRBJ2-3; TRBD1 matches 9 bases. Germline CDR1 reads SGHTA; CDR2 reads FQGTGA. The V gene end was trimmed by 6 bases and the J gene end by 6 bases; junction bases not matched to a gene: 4. The CDR3 runs 13 residues. CDR3 bases: TGTGCCAGCAGACGCACAGGGGGCGATACGCAGTATTTT. Translated: CASRRTGGDTQYF.

With respect to this clone: The same CDR3 arises from other DNA sequences in this sample as well. The V and J genes are TRBV5-1 and TRBJ2-2; TRBD1 aligns across 8 bases. Looked up from germline, CDR1 is SGHRS and CDR2 is YFSETQ. CDR3 length: 15 residues. With V trimmed by 5 bases and J by 2 bases, 5 bases remained unmatched. CDR3 nucleotide sequence: TGCGCCAGCAGGCAGGGGGCGACTAACACCGGGGAGCTGTTTTTT. Translated, it gives CASRQGATNTGELFF. Using reference TRBV5-1 and TRBJ2-2 for the parts outside the CDR3, the full variable domain is KAGVTQTPRYLIKTRGQQVTLSCSPISGHRSVSWYQQTPGQGLQFLFEYFSETQRNKGNFPGRFSGRQFSNSRSEMNVSTLELGDSALYLCASRQGATNTGELFFGEGSRLTVL.

This rearrangement joins TRBV7-2 to TRBJ2-2; TRBD2 agrees at 11 bases. CDR3 length: 16 amino acids. The germline gives CDR1 SGHTA, CDR2 FQGNSA. Trimming at V came to 2 bases and at J to 5 bases, leaving 4 bases not matched to a gene. Written as DNA, the CDR3 is TGTGCCAGCAGCTTACTTCCTAGCGGGAGGACCGGGGAGCTGTTTTTT. It specifies CASSLLPSGRTGELFF.

This chain links TRBV6-5 with TRBJ1-2; D is uncertain. This CDR3 is 11 amino acids long. The V gene lost 7 bases and the J gene lost 8 bases, with 11 bases spanning the gap. Germline CDR1 is MNHEY and CDR2 is SVGAGI. CDR3 protein: CASTSTGGYTF. The CDR3 DNA sequence: TGTGCCAGCACCTCCACGGGGGGCTACACCTTC.

The chain carries TRBV11-2 and TRBJ1-1; D gene ambiguous. The V gene lost 4 bases and the J gene lost 8 bases, with 5 bases spanning the gap. Germline V gene lookup returns CDR1 SGHAT and CDR2 FQNNGV. This CDR3 contains 10 residues. CDR3 loop: CASSSPEAFF. Here the CDR3 DNA reads TGTGCCAGCAGCTCCCCAGAAGCTTTCTTT.